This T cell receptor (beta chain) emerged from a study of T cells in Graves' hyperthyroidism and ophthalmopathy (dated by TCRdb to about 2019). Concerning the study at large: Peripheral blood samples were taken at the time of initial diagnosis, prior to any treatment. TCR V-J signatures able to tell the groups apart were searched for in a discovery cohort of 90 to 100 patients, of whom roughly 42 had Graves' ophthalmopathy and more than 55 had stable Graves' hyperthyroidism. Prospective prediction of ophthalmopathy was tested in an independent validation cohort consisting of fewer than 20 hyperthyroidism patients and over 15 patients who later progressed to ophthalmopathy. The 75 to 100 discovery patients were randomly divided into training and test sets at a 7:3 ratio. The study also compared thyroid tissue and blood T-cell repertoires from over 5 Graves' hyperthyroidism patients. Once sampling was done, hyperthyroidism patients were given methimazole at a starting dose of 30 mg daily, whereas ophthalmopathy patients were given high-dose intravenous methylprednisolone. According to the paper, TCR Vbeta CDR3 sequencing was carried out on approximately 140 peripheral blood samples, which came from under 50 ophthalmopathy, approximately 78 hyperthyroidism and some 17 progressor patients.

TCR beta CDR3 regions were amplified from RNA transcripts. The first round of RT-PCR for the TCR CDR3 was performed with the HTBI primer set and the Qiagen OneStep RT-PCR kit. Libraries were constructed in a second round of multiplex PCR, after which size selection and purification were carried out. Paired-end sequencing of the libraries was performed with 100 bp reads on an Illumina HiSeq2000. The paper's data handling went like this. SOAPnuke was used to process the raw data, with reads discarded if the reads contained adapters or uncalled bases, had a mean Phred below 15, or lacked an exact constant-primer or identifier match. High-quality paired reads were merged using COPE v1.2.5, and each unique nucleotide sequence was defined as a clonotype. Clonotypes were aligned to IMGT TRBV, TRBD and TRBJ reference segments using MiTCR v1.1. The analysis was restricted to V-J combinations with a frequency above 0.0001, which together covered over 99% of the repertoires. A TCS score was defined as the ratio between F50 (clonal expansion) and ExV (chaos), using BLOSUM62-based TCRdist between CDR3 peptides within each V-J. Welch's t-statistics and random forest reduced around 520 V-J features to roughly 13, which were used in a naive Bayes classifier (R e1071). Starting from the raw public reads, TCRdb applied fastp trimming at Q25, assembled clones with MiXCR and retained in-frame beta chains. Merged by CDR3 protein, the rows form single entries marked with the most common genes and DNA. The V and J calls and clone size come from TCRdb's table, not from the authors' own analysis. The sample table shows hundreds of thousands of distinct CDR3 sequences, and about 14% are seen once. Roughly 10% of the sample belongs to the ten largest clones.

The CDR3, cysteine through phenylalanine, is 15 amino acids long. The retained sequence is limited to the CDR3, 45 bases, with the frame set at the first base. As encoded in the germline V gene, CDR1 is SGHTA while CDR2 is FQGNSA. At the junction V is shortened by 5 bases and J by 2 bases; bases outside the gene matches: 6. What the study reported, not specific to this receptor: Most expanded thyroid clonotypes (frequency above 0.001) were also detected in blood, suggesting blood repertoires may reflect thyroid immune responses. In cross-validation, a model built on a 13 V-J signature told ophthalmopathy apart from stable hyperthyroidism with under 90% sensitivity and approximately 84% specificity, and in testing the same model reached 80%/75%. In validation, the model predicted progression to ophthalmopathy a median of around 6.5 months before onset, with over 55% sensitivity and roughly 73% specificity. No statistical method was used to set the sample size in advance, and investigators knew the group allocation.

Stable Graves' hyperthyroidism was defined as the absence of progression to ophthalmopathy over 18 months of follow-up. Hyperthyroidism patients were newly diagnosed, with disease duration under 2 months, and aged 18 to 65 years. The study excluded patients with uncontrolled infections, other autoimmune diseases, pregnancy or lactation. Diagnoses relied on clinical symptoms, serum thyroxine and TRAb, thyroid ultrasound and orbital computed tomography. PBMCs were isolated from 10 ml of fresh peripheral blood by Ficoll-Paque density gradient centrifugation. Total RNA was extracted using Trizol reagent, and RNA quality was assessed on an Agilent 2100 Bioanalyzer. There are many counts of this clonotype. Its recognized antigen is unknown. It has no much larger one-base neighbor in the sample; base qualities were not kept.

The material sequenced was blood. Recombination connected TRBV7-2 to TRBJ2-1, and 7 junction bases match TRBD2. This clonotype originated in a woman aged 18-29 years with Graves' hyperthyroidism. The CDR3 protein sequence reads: CASSGGGDPYNEQFF. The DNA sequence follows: TGTGCCAGCAGCGGGGGGGGGGACCCCTACAATGAGCAGTTCTTC.